This T cell receptor beta chain was sequenced during a study of blood T cells in healthy people across ages. With a J-beta primer mix and a sample-barcoded 5' primer, a second PCR ran 7 to 11 cycles. Using its own MiXCR run on the 5' RACE reads, TCRdb lists one record per CDR3 protein. The sample consists of more than 900,000 distinct CDR3 sequences, under 30% of them appearing once. This same sample was also part of a study on T cells of mothers and their children.

The sequence was obtained from a girl aged 2 to 9 in good health. Sequencing was done on a sample of blood.

The CDR3 spells CASSLKSGGSYNEQFF. CDR3 bases: TGTGCCAGCAGCTTAAAAAGCGGGGGCTCCTACAATGAGCAGTTCTTC. The chain joins TRBV11-3 to TRBJ2-1, with 8 bases identical to TRBD2. The trim removed 2 bases at V and 0 bases at J, leaving 3 bases unmatched. This CDR3 spans 16 amino acids. Germline CDR1 reads SGHNT; CDR2 reads YENEEA.